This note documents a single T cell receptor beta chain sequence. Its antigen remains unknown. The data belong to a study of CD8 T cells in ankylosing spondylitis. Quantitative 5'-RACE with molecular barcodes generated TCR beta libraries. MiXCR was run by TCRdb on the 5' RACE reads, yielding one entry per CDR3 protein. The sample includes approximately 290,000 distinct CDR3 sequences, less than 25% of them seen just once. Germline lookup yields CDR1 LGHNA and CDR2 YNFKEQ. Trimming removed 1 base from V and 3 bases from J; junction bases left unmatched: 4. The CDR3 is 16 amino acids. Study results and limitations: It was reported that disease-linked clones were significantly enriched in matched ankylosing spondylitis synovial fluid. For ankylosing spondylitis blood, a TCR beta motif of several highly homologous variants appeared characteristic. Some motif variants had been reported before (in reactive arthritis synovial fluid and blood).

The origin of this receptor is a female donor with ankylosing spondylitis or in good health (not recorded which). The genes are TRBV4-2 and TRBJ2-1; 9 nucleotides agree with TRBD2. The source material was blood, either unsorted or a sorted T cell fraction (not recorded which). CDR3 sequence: CASSQGGTSLYNEQFF. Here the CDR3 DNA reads TGTGCCAGCAGCCAAGGGGGGACTAGCCTCTACAATGAGCAGTTCTTC.